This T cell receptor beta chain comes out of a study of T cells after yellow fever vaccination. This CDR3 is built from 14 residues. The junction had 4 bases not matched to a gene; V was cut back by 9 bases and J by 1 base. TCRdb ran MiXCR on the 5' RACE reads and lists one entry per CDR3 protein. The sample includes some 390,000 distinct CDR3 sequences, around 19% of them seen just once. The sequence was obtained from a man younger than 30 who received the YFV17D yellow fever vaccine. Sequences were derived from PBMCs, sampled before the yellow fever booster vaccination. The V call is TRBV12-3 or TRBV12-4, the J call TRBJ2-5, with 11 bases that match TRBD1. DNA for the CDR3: TGTGCCAGGGGGGGACAGGGGGTCCAAGAGACCCAGTACTTC. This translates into CARGGQGVQETQYF.